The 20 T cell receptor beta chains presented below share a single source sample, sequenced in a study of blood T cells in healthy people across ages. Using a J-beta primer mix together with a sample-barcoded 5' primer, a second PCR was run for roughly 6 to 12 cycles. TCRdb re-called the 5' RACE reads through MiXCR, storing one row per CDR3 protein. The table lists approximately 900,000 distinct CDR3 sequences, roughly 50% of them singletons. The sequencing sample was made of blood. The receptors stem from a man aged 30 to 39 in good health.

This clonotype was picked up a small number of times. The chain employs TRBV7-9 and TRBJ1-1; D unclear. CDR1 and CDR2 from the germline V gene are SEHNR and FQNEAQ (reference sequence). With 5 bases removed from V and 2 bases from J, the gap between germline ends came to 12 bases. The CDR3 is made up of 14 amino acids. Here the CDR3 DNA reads TGTGCCAGCAGCCCCACCGCCCTCAACACTGAAGCTTTCTTT. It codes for CASSPTALNTEAFF.

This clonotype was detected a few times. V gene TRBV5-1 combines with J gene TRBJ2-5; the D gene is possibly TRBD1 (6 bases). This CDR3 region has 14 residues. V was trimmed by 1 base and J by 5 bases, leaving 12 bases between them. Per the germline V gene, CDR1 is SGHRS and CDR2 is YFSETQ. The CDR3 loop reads CASSLRGGVETQYF. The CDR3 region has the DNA TGCGCCAGCAGCTTGCGAGGGGGAGTGGAGACCCAGTACTTC.

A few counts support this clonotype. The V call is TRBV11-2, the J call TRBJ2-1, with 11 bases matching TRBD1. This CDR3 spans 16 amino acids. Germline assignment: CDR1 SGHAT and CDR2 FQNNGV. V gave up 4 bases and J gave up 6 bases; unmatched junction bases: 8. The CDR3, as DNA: TGTGCCAGCAGCTCACTCAGGGGACAGGGGGGCAATGAGCAGTTCTTC. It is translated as CASSSLRGQGGNEQFF.

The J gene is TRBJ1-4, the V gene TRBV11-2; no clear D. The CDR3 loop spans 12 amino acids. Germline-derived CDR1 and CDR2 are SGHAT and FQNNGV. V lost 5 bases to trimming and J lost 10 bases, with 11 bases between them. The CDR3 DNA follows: TGTGCCAGCAGCCCGCTATCTTTAAAACTGTTTTTT. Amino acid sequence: CASSPLSLKLFF. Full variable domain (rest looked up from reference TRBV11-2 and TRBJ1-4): EAGVAQSPRYKIIEKRQSVAFWCNPISGHATLYWYQQILGQGPKLLIQFQNNGVVDDSQLPKDRFSAERLKGVDSTLKIQPAKLEDSAVYLCASSPLSLKLFFGSGTQLSVL.

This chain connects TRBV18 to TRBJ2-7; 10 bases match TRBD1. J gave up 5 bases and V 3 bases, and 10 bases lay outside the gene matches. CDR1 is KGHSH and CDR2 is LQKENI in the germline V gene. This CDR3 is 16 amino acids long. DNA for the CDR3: TGTGCCAGCTCACCGTCCAGACAGGGGGCAGCGAACGAGCAGTACTTC. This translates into CASSPSRQGAANEQYF.

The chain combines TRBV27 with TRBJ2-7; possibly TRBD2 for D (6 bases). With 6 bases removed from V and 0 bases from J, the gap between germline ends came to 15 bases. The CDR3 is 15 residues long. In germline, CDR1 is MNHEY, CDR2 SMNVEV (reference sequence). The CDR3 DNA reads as TGTGCCAGCAGCGTGCGGGACGGGGCCTCCTACGAGCAGTACTTC. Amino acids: CASSVRDGASYEQYF.

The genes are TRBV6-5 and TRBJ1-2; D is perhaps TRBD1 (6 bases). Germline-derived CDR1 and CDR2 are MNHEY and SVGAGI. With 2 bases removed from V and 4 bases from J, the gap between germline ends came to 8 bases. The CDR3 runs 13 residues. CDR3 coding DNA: TGTGCCAGCAGTTACGAGGGGGTCTATGGCTACACCTTC. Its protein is CASSYEGVYGYTF.

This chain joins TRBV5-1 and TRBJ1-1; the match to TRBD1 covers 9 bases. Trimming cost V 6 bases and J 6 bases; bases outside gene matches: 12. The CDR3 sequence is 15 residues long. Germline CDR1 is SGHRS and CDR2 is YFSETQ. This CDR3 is CASTWGGQGVPEAFF. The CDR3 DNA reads TGCGCCAGCACCTGGGGGGGACAGGGTGTCCCTGAAGCTTTCTTT.

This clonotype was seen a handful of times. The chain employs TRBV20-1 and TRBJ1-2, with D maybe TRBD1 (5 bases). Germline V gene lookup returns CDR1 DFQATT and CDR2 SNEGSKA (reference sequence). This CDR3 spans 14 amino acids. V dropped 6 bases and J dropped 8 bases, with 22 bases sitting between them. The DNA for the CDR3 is TGCAGTGCAACGACTCGAGAGGGGTTGAGAGGCTACACCTTC. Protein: CSATTREGLRGYTF.

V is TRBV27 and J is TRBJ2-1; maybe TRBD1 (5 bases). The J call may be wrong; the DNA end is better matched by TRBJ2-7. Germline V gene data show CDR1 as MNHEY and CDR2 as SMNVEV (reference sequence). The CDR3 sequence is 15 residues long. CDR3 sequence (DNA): TGTGCCAGCCTGAAGGACACCCGCTCCTACAATGAGCAGTACTTC. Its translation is CASLKDTRSYNEQYF.

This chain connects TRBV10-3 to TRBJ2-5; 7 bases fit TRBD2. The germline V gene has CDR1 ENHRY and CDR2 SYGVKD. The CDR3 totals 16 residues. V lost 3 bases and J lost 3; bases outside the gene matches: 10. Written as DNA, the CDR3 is TGTGCCATCAGTGAAGGAGTAGTCGCGGGGGAAGAGACCCAGTACTTC. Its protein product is CAISEGVVAGEETQYF.

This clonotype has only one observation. CDR3 loop: CASSSTPLAGSGNEQYF. In DNA, the CDR3 is TGTGCCAGCAGTTCCACGCCCCTAGCGGGCTCTGGCAATGAGCAGTACTTC. The chain uses TRBV2 and TRBJ2-5; 8 bases fit TRBD2. This CDR3 has 17 amino acids. Germline V gives CDR1 SNHLY, CDR2 FYNNEI. The V gene end was trimmed by 5 bases and the J gene end by 11 bases; junction bases not matched to a gene: 22.

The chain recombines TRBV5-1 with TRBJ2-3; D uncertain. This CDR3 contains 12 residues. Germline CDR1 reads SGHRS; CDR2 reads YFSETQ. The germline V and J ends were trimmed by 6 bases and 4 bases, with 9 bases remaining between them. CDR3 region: CASTLSPDTQYF. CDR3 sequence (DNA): TGCGCCAGCACTTTATCACCAGATACGCAGTATTTT.

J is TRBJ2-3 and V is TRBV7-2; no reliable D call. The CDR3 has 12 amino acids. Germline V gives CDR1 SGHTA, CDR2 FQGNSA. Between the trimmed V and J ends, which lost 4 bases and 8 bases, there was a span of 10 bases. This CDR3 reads CASSSDQATQYF. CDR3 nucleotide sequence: TGTGCCAGCAGCTCCGACCAGGCTACGCAGTATTTT.

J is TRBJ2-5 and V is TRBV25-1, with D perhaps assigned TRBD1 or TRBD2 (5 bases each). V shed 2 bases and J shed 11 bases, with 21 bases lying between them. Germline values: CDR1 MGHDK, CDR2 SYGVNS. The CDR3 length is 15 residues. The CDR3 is CASSERGTPLGQQYF. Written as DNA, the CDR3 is TGTGCCAGCAGTGAACGAGGGACGCCCCTAGGTCAGCAGTACTTC.

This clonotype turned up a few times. CDR3 in amino acids: CASSLVAGSYEQYF. The CDR3, as DNA: TGTGCCAGCAGTTTGGTTGCGGGTTCCTACGAGCAGTACTTC. V is TRBV28 and J is TRBJ2-7, with a possible D match to TRBD2 (5 bases). Trimming took off 3 bases at V and 1 base at J, with 10 bases between the two ends. This CDR3 region has 14 residues. Germline V gives CDR1 MDHEN, CDR2 SYDVKM.

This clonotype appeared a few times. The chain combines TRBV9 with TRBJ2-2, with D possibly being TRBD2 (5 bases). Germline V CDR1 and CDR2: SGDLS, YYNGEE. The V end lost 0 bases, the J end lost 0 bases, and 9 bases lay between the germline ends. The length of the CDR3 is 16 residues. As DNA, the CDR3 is TGTGCCAGCAGCGTAGAGGGTAGCGCGAACACCGGGGAGCTGTTTTTT. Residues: CASSVEGSANTGELFF.

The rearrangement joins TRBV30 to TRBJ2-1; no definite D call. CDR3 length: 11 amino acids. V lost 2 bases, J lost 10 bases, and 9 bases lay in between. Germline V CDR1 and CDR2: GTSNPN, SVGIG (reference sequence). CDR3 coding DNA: TGTGCCTGGAGTTTACGGAAAGAGCAGTTCTTC. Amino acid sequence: CAWSLRKEQFF.

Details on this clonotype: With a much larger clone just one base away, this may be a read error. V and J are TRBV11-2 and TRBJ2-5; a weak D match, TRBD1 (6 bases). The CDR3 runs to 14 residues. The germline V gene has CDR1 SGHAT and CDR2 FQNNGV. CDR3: CASSPQGSQETRYF. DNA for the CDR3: TGTGCCAGCAGCCCACAGGGATCTCAAGAGACCCGGTACTTC.

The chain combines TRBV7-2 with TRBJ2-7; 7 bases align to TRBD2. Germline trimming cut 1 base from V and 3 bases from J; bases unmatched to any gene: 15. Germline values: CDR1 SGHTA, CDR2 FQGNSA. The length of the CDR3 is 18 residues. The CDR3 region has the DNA TGTGCCAGCAGCTTAGTTGCTAGCGGAGATTCCAACGTCTACGAGCAGTACTTC. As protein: CASSLVASGDSNVYEQYF.